The 8 T cell receptor beta chains below were found in one sample sequenced in a study of T-cell memory formation after mild COVID-19. Each CDR3 protein gets one entry after TCRdb re-called the 5' RACE reads with MiXCR. The data contain a few hundred thousand distinct CDR3 sequences, roughly 10% of them singletons. Sequencing was performed on PBMCs or a T cell subset sorted from them (not recorded which). The receptors come from a man aged 18 to 29 who had mild COVID-19 (a few samples of this study predate the infection). Cell type and time point are not known.

This clonotype was counted many times. The genes are TRBV5-6 and TRBJ2-5; possibly TRBD2 for D (6 bases). The germline V gene encodes CDR1 SGHDT and CDR2 YYEEEE. CDR3 length equals 14 residues. V was pared by 2 bases and J by 5 bases, with 13 bases between. The DNA for the CDR3 is TGTGCCAGCAGCTTAAGGGGCGGAGGGGAGACCCAGTACTTC. Protein sequence: CASSLRGGGETQYF. Filled out from reference TRBV5-6 and TRBJ2-5, the complete variable domain reads DAGVTQSPTHLIKTRGQQVTLRCSPKSGHDTVSWYQQALGQGPQFIFQYYEEEERQRGNFPDRFSGHQFPNYSSELNVNALLLGDSALYLCASSLRGGGETQYFGPGTRLLVL.

The J gene is TRBJ1-4, the V gene TRBV7-8, with D unresolved. Trimming took off 1 base at V and 8 bases at J, with 8 bases between the two ends. This CDR3 is built from 13 residues. Germline assignment: CDR1 SGHVS and CDR2 FQNEAQ. CDR3 sequence reads: CASSLVVGEKLFF. DNA for the CDR3: TGTGCCAGCAGCTTAGTAGTCGGGGAAAAACTGTTTTTT.

This chain links TRBV10-3 with TRBJ1-4; D is uncertain. The V gene's germline CDR1 is ENHRY and CDR2 SYGVKD. The V end lost 4 bases, the J end lost 6 bases, and 9 bases lay between the germline ends. The CDR3 extends over 13 amino acids. CDR3 region: CAISVGRDEKLFF. The CDR3 bases are TGTGCCATCAGTGTTGGGAGAGATGAAAAACTGTTTTTT.

This clonotype has only a few counts. The rearrangement uses TRBV7-2 and TRBJ1-5; D unclear. This CDR3 is built from 14 residues. Germline values: CDR1 SGHTA, CDR2 FQGNSA. Between the trimmed V and J ends, which lost 4 bases and 3 bases, there was a span of 10 bases. Here the CDR3 reads CASSSQSSNQPQHF. The CDR3 DNA reads TGTGCCAGCAGCTCGCAGAGTTCCAATCAGCCCCAGCATTTT.

The chain recombines TRBV7-2 with TRBJ1-4; TRBD1 might be the D (6 bases). Germline V gives CDR1 SGHTA, CDR2 FQGNSA. The CDR3 consists of 15 residues. V was trimmed by 1 base and J by 8 bases, leaving 14 bases between them. CDR3 DNA: TGTGCCAGCAGCTTAGGCCCGGGGGCGCGGGAAAAACTGTTTTTT. This codes for CASSLGPGAREKLFF.

In its sample, this clonotype was seen a few times. The V and J genes are TRBV7-8 and TRBJ2-3; 7 bases are a match to TRBD2. The germline gives CDR1 SGHVS, CDR2 FQNEAQ. This CDR3 contains 14 residues. After removal of 5 bases from V and 4 bases from J, the junction contained 6 bases not matched to a gene. CDR3 in DNA: TGTGCCAGCAGCCATGGCGGGGGACCAGATACGCAGTATTTT. Its protein product is CASSHGGGPDTQYF.

The chain links TRBV9 to TRBJ1-1; TRBD1 aligns across 10 bases. J was trimmed by 2 bases and V by 0 bases; bases with no gene match: 1. The CDR3 covers 15 residues. The germline V gene has CDR1 SGDLS and CDR2 YYNGEE. The CDR3 DNA follows: TGTGCCAGCAGCGTAGGACAGGGGGCCAACACTGAAGCTTTCTTT. This codes for CASSVGQGANTEAFF.

The chain uses TRBV7-2 and TRBJ1-4; possibly TRBD1 for D (5 bases). The germline V gene has CDR1 SGHTA and CDR2 FQGNSA. The length of the CDR3 is 15 residues. Trimming pared 1 base from V and 8 bases from J, leaving 14 bases between. CDR3 in amino acids: CASSLVVGEQEKLFF. The CDR3 DNA is TGTGCCAGCAGCTTAGTAGTAGGGGAGCAGGAAAAACTGTTTTTT.